This TCR beta chain was sequenced in a study of T cells after yellow fever vaccination. Looking at the study overall: Using CD3, CD45RA, CCR7 and CD95, the EM, EMRA, CM and Tscm memory subsets were sorted.

Study-wide findings and caveats: Weaker, the secondary response peaked sooner, at day 5 versus 15. Practically every clonotype that responded to the vaccine could not be detected in sorted memory subsets on day 0.

The CDR3 spans 16 residues. The ends were cut back, 5 bases at V and 5 bases at J, with 21 bases in the middle. The germline V gene has CDR1 SGHTA and CDR2 FQGNSA. Ten or more counts support this clonotype. Template switching with 5'RACE generated the TCR cDNA and added a universal primer site and UMIs. Using its own MiXCR run on the 5' RACE reads, TCRdb lists one record per CDR3 protein. The sample has approximately 31,000 distinct CDR3 sequences, more than 9% seen once. The chain joins TRBV7-2 to TRBJ2-5; no definite D call. The TCR sequence derives from a man younger than 35 who received the YFV17D yellow fever vaccine. The sequencing here drew on PBMCs, either bulk or a sorted T-cell subset (CD4+, CD8+, memory, or dextramer-sorted; not recorded which), taken around 15 days after the first yellow fever vaccination. The chain's CDR3 is CASSQRAASSRETQYF. CDR3 DNA sequence: TGTGCCAGCAGCCAAAGGGCCGCTTCGTCCCGGGAGACCCAGTACTTC. Full variable domain (remainder filled in from reference TRBV7-2 and TRBJ2-5): GAGVSQSPSNKVTEKGKDVELRCDPISGHTALYWYRQSLGQGLEFLIYFQGNSAPDKSGLPSDRFSAERTGGSVSTLTIQRTQQEDSAVYLCASSQRAASSRETQYFGPGTRLLVL.